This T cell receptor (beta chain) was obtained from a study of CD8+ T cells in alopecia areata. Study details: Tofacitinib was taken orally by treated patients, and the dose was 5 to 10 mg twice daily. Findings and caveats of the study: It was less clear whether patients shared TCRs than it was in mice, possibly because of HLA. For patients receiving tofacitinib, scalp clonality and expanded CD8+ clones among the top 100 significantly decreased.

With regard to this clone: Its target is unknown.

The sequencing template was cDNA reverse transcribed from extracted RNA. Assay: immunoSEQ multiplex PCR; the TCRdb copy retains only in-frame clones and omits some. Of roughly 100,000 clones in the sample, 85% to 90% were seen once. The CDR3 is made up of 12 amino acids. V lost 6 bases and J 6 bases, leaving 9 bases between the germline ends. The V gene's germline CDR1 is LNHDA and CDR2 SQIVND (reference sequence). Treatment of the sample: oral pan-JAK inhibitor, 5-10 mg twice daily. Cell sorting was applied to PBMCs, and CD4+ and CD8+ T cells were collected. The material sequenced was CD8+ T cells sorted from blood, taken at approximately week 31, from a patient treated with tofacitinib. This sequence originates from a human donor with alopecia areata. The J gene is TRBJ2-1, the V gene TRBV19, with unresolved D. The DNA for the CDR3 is TGTGCCAGTAGCCAGATTTCCAATGAGCAGTTCTTC. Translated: CASSQISNEQFF.